This TCR beta chain stems from a study of blood T cell repertoires in COVID-19. For the study at large: From the United States, Italy and Spain came samples of acute and convalescent COVID-19. T cells, B-cell-depleted T cells, or PBMCs supplied cDNA or gDNA.

The CDR3 is 16 residues long. Seattle researchers signed up patients amid active infection and tracked them longitudinally. Per the authors' pipeline: Estimation of nucleated cell counts relied on the amplification of reference gene primers. Sequencing used immunoSEQ multiplex PCR; TCRdb keeps in-frame clones, though not all of them. The DNA was the basis for D and trimming; V, J and clone size are from that table. The data hold over 200,000 clones, with 75% to 85% observed a single time. J is TRBJ1-3 and V is TRBV21-1; the table's D call TRBD1 went unverified against the DNA. TRBV21-1 is annotated as a pseudogene. The material sequenced was peripheral blood. The origin of this receptor is a woman aged 25 to 39 with COVID-19, enrolled during active disease. CDR3 amino acids: CASSKEGVSSGNTIYF. In nucleotides, the CDR3 is TGTGCCAGCAGCAAAGAAGGGGTCAGCTCTGGAAACACCATATATTTT.